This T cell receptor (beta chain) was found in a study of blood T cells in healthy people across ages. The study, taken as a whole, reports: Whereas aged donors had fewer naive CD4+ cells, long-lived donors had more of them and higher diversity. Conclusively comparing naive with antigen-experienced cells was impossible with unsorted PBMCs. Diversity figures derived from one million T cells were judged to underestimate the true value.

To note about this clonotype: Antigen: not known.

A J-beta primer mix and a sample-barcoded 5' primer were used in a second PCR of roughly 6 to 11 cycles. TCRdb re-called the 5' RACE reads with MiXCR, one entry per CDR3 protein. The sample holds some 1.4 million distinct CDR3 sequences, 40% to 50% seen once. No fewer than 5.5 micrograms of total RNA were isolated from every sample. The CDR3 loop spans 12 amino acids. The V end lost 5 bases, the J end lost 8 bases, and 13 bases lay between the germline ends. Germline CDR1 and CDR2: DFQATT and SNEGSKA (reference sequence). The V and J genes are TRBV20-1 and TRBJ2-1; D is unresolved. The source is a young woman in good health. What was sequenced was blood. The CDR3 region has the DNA TGCAGTGCTTTAAGGGCGAAAGATGAGCAGTTCTTC. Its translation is CSALRAKDEQFF.